The clone carrying this T cell receptor beta chain appeared a few times. The antigen is undetermined. This entry comes from a study of beta chain features in type 1 diabetes. Study observations and caveats: The question left open here concerned HLA type influencing TCRB rearrangement.

Trimming removed 5 bases from V and 2 bases from J, with 9 bases in between. This CDR3 comprises 14 residues. Germline loops: CDR1 PRHDT, CDR2 FYEKMQ (reference sequence). The isolated RNA, all of it, was reverse transcribed, so expressed TCRB transcripts were what got sequenced. Sequenced naive, central memory and regulatory T cell samples produced an average of around 4 million reads. Using immunoSEQ multiplex PCR, the repertoire was profiled, and TCRdb retains in-frame clones only, with some absent. The sample records about 900,000 clones, roughly a sixth being singletons. The chain carries TRBV13 and TRBJ2-2; D is ambiguous. The sample consisted of naive CD4+ T cells from blood. This TCR derives from a woman aged 18-29 years in good health. CDR3 coding DNA: TGTGCCAGCAGCACGGACCCTAACACCGGGGAGCTGTTTTTT. Translating it yields CASSTDPNTGELFF. Full variable domain (rest looked up from reference TRBV13 and TRBJ2-2): AAGVIQSPRHLIKEKRETATLKCYPIPRHDTVYWYQQGPGQDPQFLISFYEKMQSDKGSIPDRFSAQQFSDYHSELNMSSLELGDSALYFCASSTDPNTGELFFGEGSRLTVL.